The present T cell receptor beta chain was sequenced within a study of metastatic and nonmetastatic thyroid tumors. Study context: Repertoires from malignant and benign thyroid patients were compared across blood and tumor or nodule tissue. Study-wide points: Reports indicated that malignant thyroid tumors showed significantly higher TCR beta diversity than benign nodules did, in blood and tumor.

All patients were treatment-naive before thyroid surgery. In the original workflow: To classify distant metastasis in papillary thyroid cancer, a model was built from CDR3 differences across clinicopathological groups. From the PCR reads, TCRdb re-called clones with MiXCR. The V and J calls and clone size come from TCRdb's table, not from the authors' own analysis. The repertoire holds approximately 82,000 clones, with approximately 12% as singletons. The table lists this clone with many counts. The antigen remains undetermined. The ends were cut back, 1 base at V and 4 bases at J, with 5 bases in the middle. Germline CDR1 is KGHSH and CDR2 is LQKENI. The CDR3 length is 13 residues.

This receptor was taken from a female donor with papillary thyroid cancer or a benign thyroid nodule (not recorded which). Some clones in this sample may be carry-over from other donors' samples. This chain joins TRBV18 and TRBJ1-3, with D possibly TRBD1 on 5 matching bases. Specimen: tumor tissue. CDR3 loop: CASSPQGGNTIYF. The CDR3 bases are TGTGCCAGCTCACCACAGGGGGGAAACACCATATATTTT.